The 16 T cell receptor beta chains given below trace back to one sample, sequenced in a study of shared clonotypes between healthy human individuals. Naive CD8 cells lacked CD45RO and underwent positive selection for CCR7, leaving out terminally differentiated effector memory CD45RA+ cells. Profiled with immunoSEQ multiplex PCR; TCRdb holds only in-frame clones, not every one. Counted here are around 2,000,000 clones, just under 95% occurring once; the ten biggest clones make up around 1%. The sequenced sample was naive CD8+ T cells sorted from blood. These receptors all come from a man aged 18-30 years in good health.

Comments on this clone: Distinct nucleotide sequences in the sample also encode this CDR3. The chain joins TRBV7-9 to TRBJ2-7; D call uncertain. The V end was cut by 0 bases, the J end by 2 bases, with 5 bases between. This CDR3 contains 13 residues. Germline V lookup: CDR1 SEHNR, CDR2 FQNEAQ (reference sequence). CDR3 protein: CASSLAQTYEQYF. The CDR3 DNA follows: TGTGCCAGCAGCTTAGCTCAAACCTACGAGCAGTACTTC.

The chain recombines TRBV27 with TRBJ1-2, with TRBD1 matching 7 bases. The CDR3 has 15 residues. Germline V CDR1 and CDR2: MNHEY, SMNVEV (reference sequence). The V segment lost 5 bases and the J segment 0 bases; nucleotides outside the gene matches: 6. For the CDR3, the DNA is TGTGCCAGCAGTCCCTTGGACAGGACTAACTATGGCTACACCTTC. Translated: CASSPLDRTNYGYTF.

The chain combines TRBV13 with TRBJ2-1; D gene unclear. The CDR3 has 12 amino acids. Per the germline V gene, CDR1 is PRHDT and CDR2 is FYEKMQ (reference sequence). Trimming stripped 0 bases from V and 9 bases from J, with 6 bases between. The DNA for the CDR3 is TGTGCCAGCAGCTTAGGACCTAGTGAGCAGTTCTTC. This gives the protein CASSLGPSEQFF. Using reference TRBV13 and TRBJ2-1 for the parts outside the CDR3, the full variable domain is AAGVIQSPRHLIKEKRETATLKCYPIPRHDTVYWYQQGPGQDPQFLISFYEKMQSDKGSIPDRFSAQQFSDYHSELNMSSLELGDSALYFCASSLGPSEQFFGPGTRLTVL.

The chain couples TRBV13 to TRBJ2-5; TRBD1 agrees at 7 bases. This CDR3 has 13 residues. J was trimmed by 2 bases and V by 4 bases; bases with no gene match: 1. Per germline, CDR1 PRHDT and CDR2 FYEKMQ (reference sequence). CDR3 sequence reads: CASSSGQQETQYF. As DNA, the CDR3 is TGTGCCAGCAGCTCGGGACAGCAAGAGACCCAGTACTTC.

This chain uses TRBV27 with TRBJ2-5; the D gene is possibly TRBD2 (7 bases). This CDR3 spans 18 amino acids. Trimming shortened V by 0 bases and J by 5 bases, and 22 bases separated the two germline ends. Germline V lookup: CDR1 MNHEY, CDR2 SMNVEV (reference sequence). CDR3 in DNA: TGTGCCAGCAGTTTATCACCACGGGGGGCAGGGGCTGGGGAGACCCAGTACTTC. Translated, it gives CASSLSPRGAGAGETQYF.

The rearrangement joins TRBV5-1 to TRBJ2-7, with 7 nucleotides matching TRBD1. Germline lookup yields CDR1 SGHRS and CDR2 YFSETQ. The trim removed 1 base at V and 5 bases at J, leaving 12 bases unmatched. There are 16 residues in the CDR3. Here the CDR3 reads CASSLNGQAVGNEQYF. The CDR3 DNA follows: TGCGCCAGCAGCTTGAACGGACAGGCCGTTGGGAACGAGCAGTACTTC. The whole variable domain, remainder taken from reference TRBV5-1 and TRBJ2-7, is KAGVTQTPRYLIKTRGQQVTLSCSPISGHRSVSWYQQTPGQGLQFLFEYFSETQRNKGNFPGRFSGRQFSNSRSEMNVSTLELGDSALYLCASSLNGQAVGNEQYFGPGTRLTVT.

This clone was detected once. This sequence joins TRBV19 and TRBJ2-3; D is unclear. V lost 2 bases to trimming and J lost 0 bases, with 6 bases between them. This CDR3 has 14 residues. Looked up from germline, CDR1 is LNHDA and CDR2 is SQIVND (reference sequence). CDR3 nucleotide sequence: TGTGCCAGTAGTATAAAAGGTAGCACAGATACGCAGTATTTT. It is translated as CASSIKGSTDTQYF.

On this clone itself: The junction differs from germline at one of its ends, possibly a read error. The CDR3 coding sequence is TGCGCCAGCAGTCAAGGACCAGCAGGCGAGCAGTACTTC. It codes for CASSQGPAGEQYF. The rearrangement joins TRBV4-3 to TRBJ2-7; no definite D call. Germline lookup yields CDR1 LGHNA and CDR2 YSLEER. This CDR3 has 13 residues.

V and J are TRBV28 and TRBJ2-5, with 7 bases fitting TRBD1. Germline lookup yields CDR1 MDHEN and CDR2 SYDVKM. The CDR3 runs to 14 residues. With V trimmed by 1 base and J by 2 bases, 1 base remained unmatched. For the CDR3, the DNA is TGTGCCAGCAGTTTATTCAGGGGGCAAGAGACCCAGTACTTC. This codes for CASSLFRGQETQYF.

This rearrangement joins TRBV7-9 to TRBJ2-7; TRBD2 matches 7 bases. The CDR3 runs to 12 residues. The V and J ends lost 8 bases and 4 bases, in that order; junction bases with no gene match: 5. Germline values: CDR1 SEHNR, CDR2 FQNEAQ (reference sequence). CDR3 nucleotides: TGTGCCAGCGGAGGGAGGGCATACGAGCAGTACTTC. Its translation: CASGGRAYEQYF.

V and J are TRBV5-4 and TRBJ2-5, with D possibly TRBD1 on 5 matching bases. This CDR3 has 16 residues. Trimming left V 5 bases short and J 5 bases short, with 22 bases between. CDR1 is SGHNT, CDR2 YYREEE, per germline (reference sequence). The CDR3 region is CASRPTGEGVQETQYF. The CDR3 coding sequence is TGTGCCAGCAGGCCCACAGGTGAAGGGGTACAGGAGACCCAGTACTTC.

The chain carries TRBV27 and TRBJ2-5, with TRBD2 identical over 9 bases. The V gene end was trimmed by 5 bases and the J gene end by 0 bases; junction bases not matched to a gene: 7. Germline V gene data show CDR1 as MNHEY and CDR2 as SMNVEV (reference sequence). There are 16 residues in the CDR3. CDR3 protein: CASSHLAGPDQETQYF. The CDR3 DNA follows: TGTGCCAGCAGTCACCTAGCGGGGCCCGACCAAGAGACCCAGTACTTC.

The chain uses TRBV5-4 and TRBJ2-1, with D tentatively TRBD1 (6 bases). Germline V CDR1 and CDR2: SGHNT, YYREEE (reference sequence). The CDR3 consists of 14 residues. Trimming left V 1 base short and J 4 bases short, with 9 bases between. This CDR3 is CASSLIQGYNEQFF. The CDR3, as DNA: TGTGCCAGCAGCTTGATCCAGGGGTACAATGAGCAGTTCTTC.

The rearrangement links TRBV28 to TRBJ1-2, with 8 bases that match TRBD1. V was clipped by 3 bases and J by 4 bases; unmatched bases: 7. Germline values: CDR1 MDHEN, CDR2 SYDVKM. This CDR3 is 15 amino acids long. The CDR3 sequence is CASSLIQGVSYGYTF. The CDR3 DNA is TGTGCCAGCAGTTTGATACAGGGGGTCAGCTATGGCTACACCTTC.

V and J are TRBV19 and TRBJ2-7, with 10 bases identical to TRBD1. The V gene end was trimmed by 5 bases and the J gene end by 4 bases; junction bases not matched to a gene: 8. The CDR3 is 15 amino acids. Germline assignment: CDR1 LNHDA and CDR2 SQIVND (reference sequence). This chain's CDR3 is CASSPSGTGVYEQYF. CDR3 coding DNA: TGTGCCAGTAGTCCCTCTGGGACAGGGGTGTACGAGCAGTACTTC.

The sample holds one count of this clone. The gene calls are TRBV4-1 and TRBJ2-2; D is unresolved. The CDR3 is 16 residues long. V was pared by 0 bases and J by 6 bases, with 14 bases between. Germline V CDR1 and CDR2: MGHRA, YSYEKL. The CDR3 sequence is CASSQEPPLVAGELFF. The CDR3, as DNA: TGCGCCAGCAGCCAAGAGCCTCCGCTGGTGGCCGGGGAGCTGTTTTTT.